These T cell receptor beta chains were read from a single sample in a study of T cell repertoires in cytomegalovirus infection. For these receptors, no antigen is known. TCRdb independently ran MiXCR on the reads; one entry per CDR3 protein. Of more than 300,000 distinct CDR3 sequences detected, about 35% appear once; the ten largest clones hold approximately 13%. Source: cultured PBMCs, taken from culture after CMV antigen stimulation. The source is a human donor in good health (CMV status not recorded). Some clones in this sample may be carry-over from other donors' samples. The CDR3 runs from the conserved cysteine through the conserved F or W. D genes are given only for firm matches. Clone size is stated in some rows and not others, as once, few, many or a class when expanded.

CDR3 protein	CDR3 DNA	clone size	V gene	J gene	CDR3 length	D gene
CSVMSRSGELFF	TGCAGCGTTATGAGTAGGTCCGGGGAGCTGTTTTTT	-	TRBV29-1	TRBJ2-2	12	-
CASSLGRVSGNTIYF	TGTGCCAGCAGCTTAGGTCGGGTATCTGGAAACACCATATATTTT	many	TRBV7-2	TRBJ1-3	15	-
CASSYATGGSNSPLHF	TGTGCCAGCAGTTACGCCACAGGGGGAAGTAATTCACCCCTCCACTTT	few	TRBV6-6	TRBJ1-6	16	TRBD1
CASTPGQPYEQYF	TGTGCCAGCACCCCGGGACAACCGTACGAGCAGTACTTC	-	TRBV7-2	TRBJ2-7	13	-
CASGLISGRYQETQYF	TGTGCTAGTGGTTTGATCAGCGGGAGGTACCAAGAGACCCAGTACTTC	-	TRBV12-5	TRBJ2-5	16	TRBD2
CASSFFTGQYGYTF	TGTGCCAGCAGCTTCTTTACTGGCCAGTATGGCTACACCTTC	few	TRBV7-9	TRBJ1-2	14	-
CASSSPGGGPRNEQFF	TGTGCCAGCAGTTCCCCAGGGGGAGGGCCTCGAAATGAGCAGTTCTTC	many	TRBV28	TRBJ2-1	16	-
CASSPRRRPTGSYNEQFF	TGTGCCAGCAGCCCCCGCCGTAGGCCTACAGGGTCCTACAATGAGCAGTTCTTC	-	TRBV11-2	TRBJ2-1	18	-
CASSYGQNQPQHF	TGTGCCAGCAGTTACGGACAGAATCAGCCCCAGCATTTT	-	TRBV6-5	TRBJ1-5	13	-
CASSFIAGNTGELFF	TGTGCCAGCAGCTTCATAGCGGGTAACACCGGGGAGCTGTTTTTT	many	TRBV11-2	TRBJ2-2	15	TRBD2
CASSEGGNGDYEQYF	TGTGCCAGCAGTGAGGGGGGGAACGGGGACTACGAGCAGTACTTC	few	TRBV6-1	TRBJ2-7	15	TRBD2
CASSIPGQVSEQFF	TGTGCCAGTAGTATCCCCGGCCAGGTCTCAGAGCAGTTCTTC	-	TRBV19	TRBJ2-1	14	-
CASSRDKGGTEAFF	TGTGCCAGCAGCCGGGACAAGGGCGGCACTGAAGCTTTCTTT	-	TRBV7-6	TRBJ1-1	14	-
CASSFARRGAGNTIYF	TGTGCCAGCAGCTTCGCTCGACGGGGAGCCGGAAACACCATATATTTT	-	TRBV5-4	TRBJ1-3	16	-
CATGQGGSYNEQFF	TGTGCCACCGGTCAGGGTGGCTCCTACAATGAGCAGTTCTTC	few	TRBV15	TRBJ2-1	14	-
CASSRDRGSNQPQHF	TGTGCCAGCAGTCGGGACAGGGGAAGCAATCAGCCCCAGCATTTT	-	TRBV6-2/TRBV6-3	TRBJ1-5	15	TRBD1
CASSPEGVIAKNIQYF	TGTGCCAGCAGCCCCGAGGGAGTGATTGCCAAAAACATTCAGTACTTC	-	TRBV28	TRBJ2-4	16	-
CASSLAGRGRIETQYF	TGTGCCAGCAGCTTAGCGGGCAGGGGGAGGATTGAGACCCAGTACTTC	-	TRBV7-2	TRBJ2-5	16	-
CASSLFPGQGVVGYGYTF	TGTGCCAGCAGTTTGTTTCCGGGACAGGGAGTGGTAGGTTATGGCTACACCTTC	-	TRBV27	TRBJ1-2	18	TRBD1
CASSYLGLPNTGELFF	TGTGCCAGCAGTTACTTGGGACTACCGAACACCGGGGAGCTGTTTTTT	-	TRBV6-8	TRBJ2-2	16	TRBD2
CASSSLGLAGEDEQYF	TGTGCCAGTAGTTCCCTGGGGTTAGCGGGAGAGGACGAGCAGTACTTC	few	TRBV19	TRBJ2-7	16	TRBD2
CSARGPLAGVDEQFF	TGCAGTGCTAGAGGACCACTAGCGGGAGTGGATGAGCAGTTCTTC	-	TRBV20-1	TRBJ2-1	15	TRBD2
CASSLMWNTEAFF	TGTGCCAGCAGTTTAATGTGGAACACTGAAGCTTTCTTT	-	TRBV12-3/TRBV12-4	TRBJ1-1	13	-
CASSLLGGETDTQYF	TGTGCCAGCAGCTTATTGGGAGGAGAGACAGATACGCAGTATTTT	many	TRBV7-2	TRBJ2-3	15	-
CASSLALGSYGYTF	TGTGCCAGCAGCTTAGCTTTGGGATCTTATGGCTACACCTTC	few	TRBV7-2	TRBJ1-2	14	-
CASRPRTSGSVNEQFF	TGTGCCAGTAGGCCCCGGACTAGCGGGAGTGTTAATGAGCAGTTCTTC	-	TRBV19	TRBJ2-1	16	TRBD2
CASSALQGKVAEAFF	TGTGCCAGCAGTGCTTTACAGGGGAAAGTAGCGGAAGCTTTCTTT	-	TRBV27	TRBJ1-1	15	TRBD1
CASRPPGQGLYEQYF	TGTGCCAGCAGGCCACCGGGACAGGGGTTGTACGAGCAGTACTTC	-	TRBV6-2/TRBV6-3	TRBJ2-7	15	TRBD1
CASSLEYRTGELFF	TGTGCCAGCAGCTTAGAGTACAGGACCGGGGAGCTGTTTTTT	many	TRBV7-2	TRBJ2-2	14	-
CASTPLAGGAEQFF	TGTGCCAGCACGCCTCTAGCGGGAGGTGCTGAGCAGTTCTTC	few	TRBV7-6	TRBJ2-1	14	TRBD2
CSVVQGTQETQYF	TGCAGCGTTGTACAGGGGACCCAAGAGACCCAGTACTTC	once	TRBV29-1	TRBJ2-5	13	TRBD1
CASTLRADANTEAFF	TGTGCCAGCACCCTACGGGCCGATGCGAACACTGAAGCTTTCTTT	-	TRBV6-2/TRBV6-3	TRBJ1-1	15	-
CASSSPPSSYNEQFF	TGTGCCAGCAGCTCCCCCCCTAGCTCCTACAATGAGCAGTTCTTC	few	TRBV11-1	TRBJ2-1	15	-
CASSQVTGASYEQYF	TGCGCCAGCAGCCAAGTGACGGGAGCCTCCTACGAGCAGTACTTC	-	TRBV4-3	TRBJ2-7	15	-
CSASDEKLFF	TGCAGTGCTAGTGACGAAAAACTGTTTTTT	-	TRBV20-1	TRBJ1-4	10	-
CASRTGSYEQYF	TGTGCCAGCAGAACAGGGAGCTACGAGCAGTACTTC	few	TRBV12-3/TRBV12-4	TRBJ2-7	12	-
CASSFQRSMNTEAFF	TGTGCCAGCAGTTTTCAGCGGTCTATGAACACTGAAGCTTTCTTT	-	TRBV27	TRBJ1-1	15	-
CASSGRSEKLFF	TGTGCCAGCAGTGGGAGGAGTGAAAAACTGTTTTTT	many	TRBV7-9	TRBJ1-4	12	-
CASSPDPYYGYTF	TGTGCCAGTAGTCCGGACCCTTACTATGGCTACACCTTC	many	TRBV19	TRBJ1-2	13	-
CATSSRSGNTEAFF	TGTGCCACCAGCAGCAGGAGTGGGAACACTGAAGCTTTCTTT	-	TRBV15	TRBJ1-1	14	-
CASSQDRQNTGELFF	TGCGCCAGCAGCCAAGATAGGCAGAACACCGGGGAGCTGTTTTTT	few	TRBV4-3	TRBJ2-2	15	-
CASSLTSGSQETQYF	TGTGCCAGCAGCTTGACTAGCGGGAGTCAAGAGACCCAGTACTTC	few	TRBV7-2	TRBJ2-5	15	TRBD2
CASSPPTGLSNQPQHF	TGTGCCAGCAGTCCTCCCACAGGGCTCAGCAATCAGCCCCAGCATTTT	-	TRBV12-3/TRBV12-4	TRBJ1-5	16	-
CASSLEGGYWPQHF	TGTGCCAGCAGCTTAGAGGGGGGTTATTGGCCCCAGCATTTT	-	TRBV7-2	TRBJ1-5	14	-
CSAEGQVTDTQYF	TGCAGTGCAGAAGGACAGGTTACAGATACGCAGTATTTT	-	TRBV20-1	TRBJ2-3	13	TRBD1
CASSLAKSSGTDTQYF	TGTGCCAGCAGCTTAGCGAAGTCGAGTGGCACAGATACGCAGTATTTT	few	TRBV7-2	TRBJ2-3	16	-
CASSLIAGVHGELFF	TGTGCCAGCAGCTTAATCGCGGGAGTTCACGGGGAGCTGTTTTTT	few	TRBV7-8	TRBJ2-2	15	TRBD2
CASSPGQNSLNEQFF	TGTGCCAGTAGCCCGGGACAAAACTCACTAAATGAGCAGTTCTTC	few	TRBV19	TRBJ2-1	15	-